This T cell receptor beta chain was retrieved from a study of blood T cell repertoires in COVID-19. Study in general: Whether acute or convalescent, the COVID-19 samples came from the United States, Italy and Spain. PBMCs, B-cell-depleted T cells, or T cells provided the cDNA or gDNA that made up the material.

Per the original methods: Amplification of reference gene primers provided the estimated nucleated cell counts. Profiling relied on immunoSEQ multiplex PCR, and the TCRdb table lists in-frame clones only, not all of them. That table supplies the V and J calls and clone size; D and trimming were determined from the DNA. Here the sample spans approximately 97,000 clones, more than 65% being singletons. In germline, CDR1 is LGHDT, CDR2 YNNKEL (reference sequence). Trimming removed 2 bases at V and 0 bases at J, with 8 bases between. This CDR3 comprises 15 residues. Sequencing used peripheral blood. This TCR came from a man aged 60 to 69 with acute or convalescent COVID-19. The chain joins TRBV3-1 (or the pseudogene TRBV3-2) to TRBJ2-1; D remains ambiguous. This chain's CDR3 is CASSQNPSSYNEQFF. In DNA form, the CDR3 reads TGTGCCAGCAGCCAAAACCCGAGCTCCTACAATGAGCAGTTCTTC.